The clone carrying this TCR beta chain was recorded once. Antigen unknown. V shed 6 bases and J shed 10 bases, with 18 bases lying between them. The CDR3 is 13 residues long. CDR1 is SEHNR, CDR2 FQNEAQ, per germline (reference sequence). This entry comes from a study of T cells after posttransplantation cyclophosphamide. Data came from immunoSEQ multiplex PCR; TCRdb stores just in-frame clones and leaves some out. This sample has about 6,900 clones, with 95% to 98% found just once. Study-wide results and limits: Blood and skin or GI T cell repertoires showed limited TRB overlap. TRB clonality was highly associated with recipient CMV seropositivity and reactivation.

Sequenced sample: naive CD8+ T cells sorted from PBMCs. The sequence came from a woman in her twenties or thirties in good health and a related stem cell transplant donor. The chain carries TRBV7-9 and TRBJ1-1, with D perhaps matching TRBD1 (6 bases). The CDR3 DNA reads TGTGCCAGCAGTCCCACCTTGGGCAGGGGAGCTTTCTTT. Protein: CASSPTLGRGAFF.